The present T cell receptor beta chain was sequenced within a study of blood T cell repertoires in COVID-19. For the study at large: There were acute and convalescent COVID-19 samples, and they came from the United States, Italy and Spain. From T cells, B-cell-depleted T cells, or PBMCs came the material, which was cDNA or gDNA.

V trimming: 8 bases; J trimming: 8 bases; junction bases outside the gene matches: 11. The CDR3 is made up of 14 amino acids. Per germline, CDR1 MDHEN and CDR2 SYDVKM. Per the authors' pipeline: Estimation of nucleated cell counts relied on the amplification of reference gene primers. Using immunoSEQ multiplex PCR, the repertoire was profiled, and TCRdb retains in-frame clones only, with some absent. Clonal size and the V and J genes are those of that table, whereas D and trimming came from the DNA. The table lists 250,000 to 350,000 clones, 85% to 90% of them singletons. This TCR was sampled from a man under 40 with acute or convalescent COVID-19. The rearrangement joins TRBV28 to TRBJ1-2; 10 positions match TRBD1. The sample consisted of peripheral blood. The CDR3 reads CASALTGTGVGYTF. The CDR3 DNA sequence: TGTGCCAGCGCCTTAACCGGGACAGGGGTCGGCTACACCTTC.